This passage covers 23 T cell receptor beta chains from one sample sequenced in a study of T cell responses to AZD1222 COVID-19 vaccine. Clones were read by immunoSEQ multiplex PCR, and TCRdb kept only the in-frame ones, dropping some. The table has 120,000 to 150,000 clones, just over 90% seen once. The sequenced sample was peripheral blood, obtained on day 0 of AZD1222 vaccination. All receptors come from an adult in good health.

The rearrangement links TRBV24-1 to TRBJ2-5; 9 bases align to TRBD2. The V gene's germline CDR1 is KGHDR and CDR2 SFDVKD. This CDR3 has 16 amino acids. The junction had 9 bases not matched to a gene; V was cut back by 3 bases and J by 5 bases. The CDR3 DNA follows: TGTGCCACCAGTGATCCTACCGGGACTAGCCATGAGACCCAGTACTTC. Translating gives CATSDPTGTSHETQYF.

The CDR3 sequence is CSVDEGSGELFF. DNA of the CDR3: TGCAGCGTTGATGAAGGCAGCGGGGAGCTGTTTTTT. The chain couples TRBV29-1 to TRBJ2-2, with D unclear. The V gene lost 3 bases and the J gene lost 7 bases, with 9 bases spanning the gap. Germline CDR1 is SQVTM and CDR2 is ANQGSEA. The CDR3 covers 12 residues.

The V gene is TRBV10-3, the J gene TRBJ2-5; D remains ambiguous. V was cut by 0 bases and J by 5 bases, with 10 bases left in between. The CDR3 covers 14 residues. In germline, CDR1 is ENHRY, CDR2 SYGVKD. In DNA, the CDR3 is TGTGCCATCAGTGAGTCGGTCCCTGGGGAGACCCAGTACTTC. This codes for CAISESVPGETQYF.

The sample holds one count of this clone. The chain links TRBV6-5 to TRBJ2-5, with D possibly TRBD1 on 6 matching bases. V lost 7 bases, J lost 4 bases, and 16 bases lay in between. The CDR3 contains 14 residues. Per germline, CDR1 MNHEY and CDR2 SVGAGI. The CDR3 is CASTPRLQGETQYF. Written as DNA, the CDR3 is TGTGCCAGCACCCCGAGGTTACAGGGAGAGACCCAGTACTTC.

The chain uses TRBV6-5 and TRBJ2-7, with D perhaps being TRBD1 or TRBD2 (5 bases each). The CDR3 contains 15 residues. The V and J ends lost 4 bases and 3 bases respectively, with 16 bases between them. Per the germline V gene, CDR1 is MNHEY and CDR2 is SVGAGI. The DNA for the CDR3 is TGTGCCAGCAGTTCCGAAACTGGGACCTACTACGAGCAGTACTTC. Encoded protein: CASSSETGTYYEQYF.

Remarks on this clone: The junction does not match germline at one end; this may be a read error. The chain carries TRBV6-6 and TRBJ1-2; D is unclear. This CDR3 contains 11 residues. Germline CDR1 reads MNHNY; CDR2 reads SVGAGI (reference sequence). In nucleotides, the CDR3 is TGTGCCAGCAGTTACGTCGGGGAAGCGGTTTTC. Translation gives CASSYVGEAVF.

The chain recombines TRBV30 with TRBJ2-1; 8 bases agree with TRBD1. V lost 5 bases, J lost 2 bases, and 2 bases stayed unmatched. The CDR3 is made up of 13 amino acids. Germline values: CDR1 GTSNPN, CDR2 SVGIG (reference sequence). The CDR3 protein is CAWETGAYNEQFF. CDR3 nucleotide sequence: TGTGCCTGGGAGACAGGGGCCTACAATGAGCAGTTCTTC.

CDR3 protein: CASSAGTRYEQYF. The CDR3 coding sequence is TGTGCCAGCAGTGCCGGGACTCGCTACGAGCAGTACTTC. The chain employs TRBV25-1 and TRBJ2-7; possible D gene TRBD2, 6 bases. The CDR3 sequence is 13 residues long. Germline values: CDR1 MGHDK, CDR2 SYGVNS. Trimming pared 4 bases from V and 3 bases from J, leaving 10 bases between.

The chain joins TRBV11-2 to TRBJ2-7; D gene ambiguous. The germline gives CDR1 SGHAT, CDR2 FQNNGV. The CDR3 is made up of 15 amino acids. V lost 0 bases to trimming and J lost 4 bases, with 13 bases between them. The CDR3 DNA is TGTGCCAGCAGCTTAGATCTTTTGCACCAGTACGAGCAGTACTTC. Amino acid sequence: CASSLDLLHQYEQYF. Variable domain in full (rest from reference TRBV11-2 and TRBJ2-7): EAGVAQSPRYKIIEKRQSVAFWCNPISGHATLYWYQQILGQGPKLLIQFQNNGVVDDSQLPKDRFSAERLKGVDSTLKIQPAKLEDSAVYLCASSLDLLHQYEQYFGPGTRLTVT.

CDR3 protein: CASIRSTGFVEAFF. In DNA, the CDR3 is TGTGCCAGCATCAGATCGACAGGGTTTGTTGAAGCTTTCTTT. The rearrangement links TRBV7-2 to TRBJ1-1; TRBD1 aligns across 7 bases. The junction had 12 bases not matched to a gene; V was cut back by 7 bases and J by 7 bases. CDR3 length: 14 residues. Germline-derived CDR1 and CDR2 are SGHTA and FQGNSA.

The V call is TRBV6-5, the J call TRBJ1-1; the D is unclear. Trimming shortened V by 0 bases and J by 0 bases, and 8 bases separated the two germline ends. CDR3 size: 15 residues. From germline, CDR1 is MNHEY and CDR2 SVGAGI. Here the CDR3 reads CASSYSNGLNTEAFF. In DNA, the CDR3 is TGTGCCAGCAGTTACTCGAATGGGCTGAACACTGAAGCTTTCTTT.

The J gene is TRBJ1-1, the V gene TRBV6-5, with no clear D. The V and J ends lost 2 bases and 1 base respectively, with 14 bases between them. CDR3 size: 16 residues. The germline CDR1 and CDR2 sequences are MNHEY and SVGAGI. The CDR3 here is CASSYLTSPPNTEAFF. The CDR3 region has the DNA TGTGCCAGCAGTTACCTGACATCCCCTCCGAACACTGAAGCTTTCTTT.

The rearrangement uses TRBV27 and TRBJ1-1, with 9 bases aligning to TRBD1. Per the germline V gene, CDR1 is MNHEY and CDR2 is SMNVEV (reference sequence). V lost 4 bases to trimming and J lost 10 bases; unmatched junction nucleotides: 10. The CDR3 extends over 14 amino acids. In nucleotides, the CDR3 is TGTGCCAGCAGTTCCTCCCGGGACAGGGAAGGAGCTTTCTTT. Its translation is CASSSSRDREGAFF.

This chain links TRBV19 with TRBJ1-2; D is perhaps TRBD1 (5 bases). Trimming stripped 3 bases from V and 4 bases from J, with 24 bases between. CDR3 length equals 18 residues. Germline CDR1 LNHDA, CDR2 SQIVND (reference sequence). The DNA of the CDR3 is TGTGCCAGTAGTATCCAAATGAGGCGCCAGGGAACCACCTATGGCTACACCTTC. Its translation is CASSIQMRRQGTTYGYTF.

CDR3 region: CASSIASGHTDTQYF. In DNA form, the CDR3 reads TGTGCCAGTAGTATCGCTAGCGGCCACACAGATACGCAGTATTTT. This chain links TRBV19 with TRBJ2-3, with 7 bases fitting TRBD2. After removal of 3 bases from V and 2 bases from J, the junction contained 5 bases not matched to a gene. Germline CDR1 and CDR2: LNHDA and SQIVND (reference sequence). The CDR3 totals 15 residues. The variable domain in full, with the rest retrieved from reference TRBV19 and TRBJ2-3, is DGGITQSPKYLFRKEGQNVTLSCEQNLNHDAMYWYRQDPGQGLRLIYYSQIVNDFQKGDIAEGYSVSREKKESFPLTVTSAQKNPTAFYLCASSIASGHTDTQYFGPGTRLTVL.

V and J are TRBV7-9 and TRBJ1-1, with 8 bases identical to TRBD1. CDR3 length equals 13 residues. The J segment lost 9 bases and the V segment lost 4 bases, leaving 7 bases of the junction unmatched. Germline CDR1 reads SEHNR; CDR2 reads FQNEAQ (reference sequence). CDR3 residues: CASSSERTGKAFF. The CDR3 nucleotides read TGTGCCAGCAGCTCTGAACGGACAGGGAAAGCTTTCTTT.

The V and J genes are TRBV7-2 and TRBJ2-2, with 8 bases lining up with TRBD2. Germline CDR1 and CDR2: SGHTA and FQGNSA. This CDR3 comprises 18 residues. V lost 2 bases to trimming and J lost 8 bases; unmatched junction nucleotides: 16. This CDR3 reads CASSLPHSAVAGSGELFF. In DNA form, the CDR3 reads TGTGCCAGCAGCTTACCCCACAGTGCAGTAGCGGGATCGGGGGAGCTGTTTTTT. The full variable domain, in which reference TRBV7-2 and TRBJ2-2 provide the parts outside the CDR3, is GAGVSQSPSNKVTEKGKDVELRCDPISGHTALYWYRQSLGQGLEFLIYFQGNSAPDKSGLPSDRFSAERTGGSVSTLTIQRTQQEDSAVYLCASSLPHSAVAGSGELFFGEGSRLTVL.

The chain combines TRBV14 with TRBJ1-2, with a possible D match to TRBD1 (5 bases). The CDR3 consists of 15 residues. V shed 4 bases and J shed 1 base, with 13 bases lying between them. CDR1 SGHDN and CDR2 FVKESK come from the germline V gene. The CDR3 loop is CASSLTRGSNYGYTF. CDR3 coding DNA: TGTGCCAGCAGCCTCACAAGGGGCAGTAACTATGGCTACACCTTC. The full variable domain, in which reference TRBV14 and TRBJ1-2 provide the parts outside the CDR3, is EAGVTQFPSHSVIEKGQTVTLRCDPISGHDNLYWYRRVMGKEIKFLLHFVKESKQDESGMPNNRFLAERTGGTYSTLKVQPAELEDSGVYFCASSLTRGSNYGYTFGSGTRLTVV.

The chain carries TRBV29-1 and TRBJ2-1; D unclear. Germline CDR1 is SQVTM and CDR2 is ANQGSEA. Deletions cut 4 bases from V and 8 bases from J, with 12 bases between. This CDR3 has 12 amino acids. The CDR3 coding sequence is TGCAGCGTTGTCCCCAGTTGGGATGAGCAGTTCTTC. Translation gives CSVVPSWDEQFF.

CDR3 protein: CSVANSGENTIYF. The DNA of the CDR3 is TGCAGCGTAGCTAACTCTGGTGAAAACACCATATATTTT. V and J are TRBV29-1 and TRBJ1-3; no definite D call. Trimming left V 6 bases short and J 6 bases short, with 15 bases between. In germline, CDR1 is SQVTM, CDR2 ANQGSEA. The CDR3 consists of 13 residues.

The genes are TRBV7-2 and TRBJ1-5; D is undetermined. Trimming stripped 4 bases from V and 5 bases from J, with 12 bases between. CDR1 is SGHTA, CDR2 FQGNSA, per germline. This CDR3 region has 14 residues. Here the CDR3 DNA reads TGTGCCAGCAGCTCGAGCCAAGGCTATCAGCCCCAGCATTTT. The encoded protein is CASSSSQGYQPQHF.

This rearrangement joins TRBV24-1 to TRBJ2-3; maybe TRBD1 (6 bases). Germline CDR1 and CDR2: KGHDR and SFDVKD. V dropped 9 bases and J dropped 2 bases, with 17 bases sitting between them. The length of the CDR3 is 15 residues. CDR3 in DNA: TGTGCCACCCGCCCCCCAGGGGCCCTCACAGATACGCAGTATTTT. This codes for CATRPPGALTDTQYF.

This chain links TRBV20-1 with TRBJ2-6; TRBD1 agrees at 7 bases. The CDR3 consists of 17 residues. Germline CDR1 DFQATT, CDR2 SNEGSKA (reference sequence). Germline trimming cut 3 bases from V and 2 bases from J; bases unmatched to any gene: 10. The CDR3 DNA is TGCAGTGCTAGTAGAGCAGGGGGAATAACTGGGGCCAACGTCCTGACTTTC. Protein product: CSASRAGGITGANVLTF.